The entry below describes one T cell receptor (beta chain). What it binds is unknown. The protocol was immunoSEQ multiplex PCR, while the TCRdb copy is restricted to in-frame clones and leaves out a portion. The sample holds a few thousand clones, about 26% seen once. These data come from a study of T cells in localized non-small cell lung cancer. Regarding the study as a whole: The greatest T cell clonality was found in uninvolved adjacent lung (higher than in tumor).

There are 15 residues in the CDR3. The germline CDR1 and CDR2 sequences are SGDLS and YYNGEE. Trimming stripped 5 bases from V and 6 bases from J, with 21 bases between. This TCR came from a female donor older than 55 with stage I lung adenocarcinoma. The rearrangement uses TRBV9 and TRBJ2-7, with D perhaps matching TRBD2 (5 bases). Sequenced here: lung tumor tissue, sampled before any cancer treatment. The CDR3 DNA reads TGTGCCAGCAGTGCGAGCGGACGTCAACGGTCCGAGCAGTACTTC. It yields the protein CASSASGRQRSEQYF.